This T cell receptor (beta chain) was recovered during a study of cytomegalovirus exposure and HLA in healthy donors. At the level of the study: Earlier sequencing of about 179 million T cells yielded roughly 100 million unique TCR beta sequences. A preliminary data release comprised 91 million or so unique TCRs obtained from HLA-typed donors. Study results and limitations: In a later analysis, a genetic analysis reported fewer productive-TCR N-insertions in an Asian-associated ancestry cluster than the cohort average. Some segments of the V type, notably TRBV6-2 and TRBV6-3, were excluded as indistinguishable.

Germline CDR1 reads SGDLS; CDR2 reads YYNGEE. The V and J ends lost 0 bases and 6 bases respectively, with 16 bases between them. The CDR3 is 15 residues long. Worth noting for this clone: What it binds is not known.

Primers included in the PCR were 60 Vbeta and 13 Jbeta primers. Method: immunoSEQ multiplex PCR; TCRdb's copy keeps in-frame clones and lacks some. The sample yields 110,000 to 150,000 clones, approximately 80% seen once. The sample was PBMCs. This TCR was recovered from a male donor in good health and CMV-seronegative. The rearrangement joins TRBV9 to TRBJ2-7; TRBD2 is a possible D gene (5 bases). The CDR3 sequence: CASSVGRAHTLEQYF. The DNA for the CDR3 is TGTGCCAGCAGCGTAGGGCGGGCCCATACTCTCGAGCAGTACTTC.